Following are 15 T cell receptor beta chains from one sample sequenced in a study of shared clonotypes between healthy human individuals. The table came from immunoSEQ multiplex PCR; TCRdb's copy has only in-frame clones and leaves some out. The sample has around 600,000 clones; 95% to 98% are singletons. Naive CD8 cells lacked CD45RO, underwent positive selection for CCR7 and left out terminally differentiated effector memory CD45RA+ cells. The sample consisted of naive CD8+ T cells sorted from blood. Source of these receptors: a man between 25 and 39 years old in good health.

The chain recombines TRBV28 with TRBJ1-1, with D maybe TRBD1 (5 bases). V lost 5 bases and J lost 1, with 11 bases in between. CDR1 and CDR2 from the germline V gene are MDHEN and SYDVKM. The CDR3 totals 14 residues. The CDR3 reads CASSQPTENTEAFF. The CDR3 DNA reads TGTGCCAGCAGTCAGCCGACAGAGAACACTGAAGCTTTCTTT.

This clone was counted once. This chain links TRBV4-1 with TRBJ2-7, with D possibly TRBD2 on 7 matching bases. The germline V and J ends were trimmed by 2 bases and 2 bases, with 19 bases remaining between them. CDR1 and CDR2 (germline): MGHRA, YSYEKL. This CDR3 comprises 17 residues. CDR3 protein: CASSQTGGRVITYEQYF. CDR3 nucleotide sequence: TGCGCCAGCAGCCAAACCGGGGGGCGGGTCATCACCTACGAGCAGTACTTC.

This clone appeared once. This chain connects TRBV5-1 to TRBJ2-2; D unclear. The CDR3 is made up of 16 amino acids. V was shortened by 4 bases and J by 4 bases, with 17 bases between the two germline ends. Germline V gene lookup returns CDR1 SGHRS and CDR2 YFSETQ. The CDR3 DNA reads as TGCGCCAGCAGCCCGCCCCTTATCGGATCCACCGGGGAGCTGTTTTTT. Encoded protein: CASSPPLIGSTGELFF.

This clone appeared once. V usage is TRBV6-5 and J usage is TRBJ2-5; D might be TRBD2 (5 bases). The CDR3 consists of 13 residues. Germline CDR1 and CDR2: MNHEY and SVGAGI. Trimming left V 6 bases short and J 1 base short, with 9 bases between. The CDR3 reads CASRASSQETQYF. In DNA form, the CDR3 reads TGTGCCAGCAGAGCTAGCTCCCAAGAGACCCAGTACTTC.

Notes on this clone: Compared with germline, one end of the junction differs, possibly owing to a read error. V is TRBV7-7 and J is TRBJ2-5; D is unclear. The CDR3 loop spans 13 amino acids. Germline V gene lookup returns CDR1 SSHAT and CDR2 FNYEAQ (reference sequence). CDR3 bases: TGTGCTAGCAGCTCCTCGAGGCACGAGACCCAGTACTTC. This translates into CASSSSRHETQYF.

The genes are TRBV29-1 and TRBJ2-3; no clear D. The germline CDR1 and CDR2 sequences are SQVTM and ANQGSEA. The V gene lost 7 bases and the J gene lost 3 bases, with 17 bases spanning the gap. CDR3 length: 14 amino acids. CDR3 amino acids: CSAYSDAITDTQYF. The CDR3 DNA follows: TGCAGCGCCTATTCAGATGCGATTACAGATACGCAGTATTTT.

The chain joins TRBV6-5 to TRBJ2-1; 9 bases map to TRBD2. Germline V lookup: CDR1 MNHEY, CDR2 SVGAGI. There are 15 residues in the CDR3. Trimming at V came to 5 bases and at J to 0 bases, leaving 2 bases not matched to a gene. The CDR3 loop reads CASSSSGSSYNEQFF. In nucleotides, the CDR3 is TGTGCCAGCAGTAGTAGCGGGAGCTCCTACAATGAGCAGTTCTTC.

In the case of this clone: Additional DNA sequences in this sample encode the identical CDR3. The rearrangement links TRBV9 to TRBJ2-1; D is ambiguous. The CDR3 totals 14 residues. Per germline, CDR1 SGDLS and CDR2 YYNGEE. Trimming stripped 0 bases from V and 0 bases from J, with 4 bases between. CDR3 DNA: TGTGCCAGCAGCGTAGAAAGCTCCTACAATGAGCAGTTCTTC. Protein sequence: CASSVESSYNEQFF.

A remark on this clone: Other DNA sequences in the same sample also yield this CDR3. The rearrangement uses TRBV5-1 and TRBJ2-7; TRBD2 might be the D (5 bases). CDR1 is SGHRS and CDR2 is YFSETQ in the germline V gene. The CDR3 is made up of 13 amino acids. The ends were cut back, 0 bases at V and 4 bases at J, with 8 bases in the middle. The CDR3: CASSLDPGYEQYF. CDR3 DNA sequence: TGCGCCAGCAGCTTGGATCCGGGGTACGAGCAGTACTTC.

In this sample, this clone turned up once. The chain is built from TRBV10-3 and TRBJ2-5; 7 nucleotides align to TRBD1. Trimming took 10 bases from V and 2 from J; bases not matched to a gene: 4. The CDR3 spans 12 residues. CDR1 and CDR2 (germline): ENHRY, SYGVKD. CDR3 amino acids: CASPGQQETQYF. In DNA, the CDR3 is TGTGCCAGCCCGGGACAGCAAGAGACCCAGTACTTC.

The chain uses TRBV12-5 and TRBJ2-2; D gene ambiguous. V was pared by 1 base and J by 3 bases, with 3 bases between. This CDR3 spans 13 amino acids. The germline V gene has CDR1 LGHNT and CDR2 FRNRAP. CDR3 in amino acids: CASGLAYTGELFF. CDR3 bases: TGTGCTAGTGGTTTGGCATACACCGGGGAGCTGTTTTTT.

V usage is TRBV5-1 and J usage is TRBJ2-4, with D possibly called TRBD1 or TRBD2 (5 bases each). Germline V gene data show CDR1 as SGHRS and CDR2 as YFSETQ. V was pared by 0 bases and J by 8 bases, with 12 bases between. The CDR3 contains 14 residues. CDR3 in amino acids: CASSLEAVGDIQYF. The DNA of the CDR3 is TGCGCCAGCAGCTTGGAGGCGGTGGGGGACATTCAGTACTTC.

V usage is TRBV7-3 and J usage is TRBJ2-1; tentatively, D is TRBD2 (6 bases). Trimming took 5 bases from V and 0 from J, leaving 20 bases between them. CDR3 length: 18 residues. Germline values: CDR1 SGHTA, CDR2 FQGTGA. Written as DNA, the CDR3 is TGTGCCAGCAGCATAATACCCGCTAGCGTGCACTCCTACAATGAGCAGTTCTTC. This gives the protein CASSIIPASVHSYNEQFF.

The rearrangement links TRBV7-9 to TRBJ2-5; D gene uncertain. The ends were cut back, 8 bases at V and 1 base at J, with 20 bases in the middle. In germline, CDR1 is SEHNR, CDR2 FQNEAQ (reference sequence). The CDR3 loop spans 16 amino acids. CDR3 DNA: TGTGCCAGCGTCAACAGACGGGTCGACTCCCAAGAGACCCAGTACTTC. Its protein is CASVNRRVDSQETQYF.

The V and J genes are TRBV9 and TRBJ1-1; no firm D call. CDR3 length: 11 amino acids. Germline CDR1 is SGDLS and CDR2 is YYNGEE. The V end lost 3 bases, the J end lost 4 bases, and 4 bases lay between the germline ends. The CDR3 region has the DNA TGTGCCAGCAGCGCCGTCACTGAAGCTTTCTTT. Its protein product is CASSAVTEAFF.